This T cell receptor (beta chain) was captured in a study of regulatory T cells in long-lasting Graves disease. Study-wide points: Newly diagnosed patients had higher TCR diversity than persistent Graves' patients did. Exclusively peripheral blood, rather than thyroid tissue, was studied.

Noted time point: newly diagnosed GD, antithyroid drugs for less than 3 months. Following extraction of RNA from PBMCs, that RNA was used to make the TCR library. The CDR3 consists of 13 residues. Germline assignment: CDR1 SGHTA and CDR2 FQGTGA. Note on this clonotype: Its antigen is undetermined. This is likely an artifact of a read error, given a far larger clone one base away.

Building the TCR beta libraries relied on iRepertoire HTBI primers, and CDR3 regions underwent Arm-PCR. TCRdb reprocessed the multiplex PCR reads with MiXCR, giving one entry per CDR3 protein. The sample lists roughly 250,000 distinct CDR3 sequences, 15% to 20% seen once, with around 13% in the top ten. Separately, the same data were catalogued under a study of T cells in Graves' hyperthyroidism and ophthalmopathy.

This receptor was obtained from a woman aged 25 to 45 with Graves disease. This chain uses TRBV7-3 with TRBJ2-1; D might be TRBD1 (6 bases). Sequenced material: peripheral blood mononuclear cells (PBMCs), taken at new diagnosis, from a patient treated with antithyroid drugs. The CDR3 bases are TGTGCCAGCAGCTCGGACAGCCGAAATGGGCAGTTCTTC. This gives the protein CASSSDSRNGQFF.